Here is one T cell receptor (beta chain) with its context. Blood was sampled at baseline, cycle 4 day 1, and cycle 7 day 1. The sample comes from a study of OX40 agonist ivuxolimab in advanced cancers. As for the study in general: Dosing consisted of intravenous ivuxolimab at 0.01 to 10 mg/kg every 2 weeks. Therapy given before enrollment (anti-PD-1, anti-PD-L1 or anti-CTLA-4) was allowed, and around 40% had some.

V gave up 5 bases and J gave up 7 bases, with 16 bases separating them. Germline values: CDR1 SGHTA, CDR2 FQGNSA. The CDR3 is 14 amino acids. Profiled with immunoSEQ multiplex PCR; TCRdb holds only in-frame clones, not every one. The table has about 83,000 clones, just over 90% seen once. This receptor was identified in an adult with an advanced solid tumor such as melanoma, head and neck, liver or kidney cancer. The source was CD4+ or CD8+ T cells sorted from blood, collected in a trial of the OX40 agonist ivuxolimab. V usage is TRBV7-2 and J usage is TRBJ2-3, with D possibly matching TRBD2 (5 bases). The CDR3 coding sequence is TGTGCCAGCAGCCAAATGCCAGCGGCGAATACGCAGTATTTT. This encodes CASSQMPAANTQYF.